The 15 T cell receptor beta chains below were found in one sample sequenced in a study of OX40 agonist ivuxolimab in advanced cancers. The data were produced by immunoSEQ multiplex PCR, yet TCRdb's version contains in-frame clones alone and is incomplete. The table includes 60,000 to 75,000 clones, 84% detected once. Sequenced here: CD4+ or CD8+ T cells sorted from blood, sampled in a trial of the OX40 agonist ivuxolimab. These receptor sequences come from an adult with an advanced solid tumor such as melanoma, head and neck, liver or kidney cancer.

V is TRBV5-1 and J is TRBJ2-3; 7 nucleotides match TRBD2. Per germline, CDR1 SGHRS and CDR2 YFSETQ. The junction had 2 bases not matched to a gene; V was cut back by 2 bases and J by 2 bases. CDR3 size: 14 residues. CDR3 bases: TGCGCCAGCAGCTTCGGGACTATCACAGATACGCAGTATTTT. It yields the protein CASSFGTITDTQYF.

V usage is TRBV7-3 and J usage is TRBJ1-2; TRBD1 aligns across 9 bases. Unmatched junction bases numbered 18, after V lost 2 bases and J lost 8 bases. Germline CDR1 reads SGHTA; CDR2 reads FQGTGA. The CDR3 length is 18 residues. The CDR3: CASSLGPGTGNGFEGYTF. The CDR3 coding sequence is TGTGCCAGCAGCTTAGGCCCCGGGACAGGGAACGGGTTTGAGGGCTACACCTTC.

The chain employs TRBV5-1 and TRBJ1-3; D may be TRBD1 (5 bases). V shed 0 bases and J shed 0 bases, with 13 bases lying between them. This CDR3 comprises 17 residues. Germline values: CDR1 SGHRS, CDR2 YFSETQ. The CDR3 DNA sequence: TGCGCCAGCAGCTTGGAAGGGGTTGGGAGCTCTGGAAACACCATATATTTT. Amino acids: CASSLEGVGSSGNTIYF.

The chain carries TRBV2 and TRBJ1-5; D is undetermined. V was shortened by 6 bases and J by 6 bases, with 18 bases between the two germline ends. CDR3 size: 15 residues. Germline CDR1 is SNHLY and CDR2 is FYNNEI. This chain's CDR3 is CASRTQSGSGQPQHF. The CDR3 DNA reads TGTGCCAGCAGGACACAGTCGGGATCGGGTCAGCCCCAGCATTTT.

The count of this clone is one. The DNA of the CDR3 is TGTGCCAGTAGACTAAGGGCAACTAGCACAGATACGCAGTATTTT. It yields the protein CASRLRATSTDTQYF. This chain joins TRBV2 and TRBJ2-3; possibly TRBD2 for D (5 bases). V was shortened by 9 bases and J by 0 bases, with 16 bases between the two germline ends. CDR3 length: 15 residues. In germline, CDR1 is SNHLY, CDR2 FYNNEI.

This rearrangement joins TRBV19 to TRBJ1-5, with a weak D call TRBD1 (6 bases). The CDR3 length is 15 residues. Trimming cost V 5 bases and J 4 bases, with 15 bases left between them. In germline, CDR1 is LNHDA, CDR2 SQIVND (reference sequence). CDR3 sequence reads: CASSPSGGANQPQHF. The DNA of the CDR3 is TGTGCCAGTAGTCCTTCGGGGGGGGCAAATCAGCCCCAGCATTTT.

The chain couples TRBV10-3 to TRBJ2-2, with D unclear. Germline V gene lookup returns CDR1 ENHRY and CDR2 SYGVKD. This CDR3 contains 15 residues. The germline V and J ends were trimmed by 1 base and 3 bases, with 9 bases remaining between them. The CDR3 here is CAISEWQADTGELFF. The CDR3 DNA sequence: TGTGCCATCAGTGAGTGGCAGGCCGACACCGGGGAGCTGTTTTTT.

This rearrangement joins TRBV7-2 to TRBJ2-7; 10 bases agree with TRBD1. The germline V gene encodes CDR1 SGHTA and CDR2 FQGNSA. J lost 3 bases, V lost 3 bases, and 5 bases had no gene match. The CDR3 is 15 residues long. CDR3 loop: CASSFPGTGDYEQYF. Written as DNA, the CDR3 is TGTGCCAGCAGCTTCCCCGGGACAGGGGACTACGAGCAGTACTTC.

This sequence joins TRBV11-2 and TRBJ2-7, with TRBD2 matching 8 bases. With V trimmed by 2 bases and J by 0 bases, 15 bases remained unmatched. The germline V gene encodes CDR1 SGHAT and CDR2 FQNNGV. The CDR3 length is 19 residues. The CDR3 DNA reads TGTGCCAGCAGCTTACACTTCCCGGGAGGGCGAGGAAGCTCCTACGAGCAGTACTTC. This codes for CASSLHFPGGRGSSYEQYF. Using reference TRBV11-2 and TRBJ2-7 for the parts outside the CDR3, the full variable domain is EAGVAQSPRYKIIEKRQSVAFWCNPISGHATLYWYQQILGQGPKLLIQFQNNGVVDDSQLPKDRFSAERLKGVDSTLKIQPAKLEDSAVYLCASSLHFPGGRGSSYEQYFGPGTRLTVT.

This clone occurred once. J is TRBJ2-7 and V is TRBV6-6; D may be TRBD1 (6 bases). This CDR3 is built from 14 residues. Germline assignment: CDR1 MNHNY and CDR2 SVGAGI (reference sequence). Trimming left V 7 bases short and J 0 bases short, with 13 bases between. CDR3 residues: CASTSSGASYEQYF. In DNA, the CDR3 is TGTGCCAGCACCTCCTCAGGGGCCTCCTACGAGCAGTACTTC.

The chain carries TRBV4-3 and TRBJ2-6; 8 bases are shared with TRBD1. The CDR3 runs to 15 residues. V lost 1 base and J lost 11; bases outside the gene matches: 7. The V gene's germline CDR1 is LGHNA and CDR2 YSLEER. The CDR3 here is CASSQGQGSSDVLTF. The CDR3 coding sequence is TGCGCCAGCAGCCAAGGACAGGGGTCCTCCGACGTCCTGACTTTC.

The chain links TRBV4-1 to TRBJ1-5; a weak D match, TRBD1 (6 bases). Trimming removed 3 bases from V and 10 bases from J, with 19 bases in between. Germline values: CDR1 MGHRA, CDR2 YSYEKL. CDR3 length: 15 residues. The CDR3 nucleotides read TGCGCCAGCAGCCAGCGGGAACAGGGAGGGGACCCCCAGCATTTT. It specifies CASSQREQGGDPQHF.

The V call is TRBV19, the J call TRBJ1-3, with D unclear. V lost 7 bases and J 0 bases, leaving 4 bases between the germline ends. Per germline, CDR1 LNHDA and CDR2 SQIVND (reference sequence). The CDR3 totals 12 residues. The CDR3 loop is CASTHSGNTIYF. The DNA of the CDR3 is TGTGCCAGTACCCACTCTGGAAACACCATATATTTT.

CDR3 sequence (DNA): TGTGCCAGCAGCATGGACAGGGGCCCCACTGGAAACACCATATATTTT. Protein: CASSMDRGPTGNTIYF. V is TRBV7-2 and J is TRBJ1-3, with 9 bases aligning to TRBD1. Germline trimming cut 5 bases from V and 2 bases from J; bases unmatched to any gene: 7. The CDR3 spans 16 residues. From germline, CDR1 is SGHTA and CDR2 FQGNSA.

The V and J genes are TRBV28 and TRBJ1-6; unclear D gene. This CDR3 comprises 14 residues. The V gene lost 5 bases and the J gene lost 4 bases, with 9 bases spanning the gap. Germline CDR1 and CDR2: MDHEN and SYDVKM. CDR3 sequence: CASSPRRYNSPLHF. CDR3 bases: TGTGCCAGCAGTCCCCGGCGATATAATTCACCCCTCCACTTT.